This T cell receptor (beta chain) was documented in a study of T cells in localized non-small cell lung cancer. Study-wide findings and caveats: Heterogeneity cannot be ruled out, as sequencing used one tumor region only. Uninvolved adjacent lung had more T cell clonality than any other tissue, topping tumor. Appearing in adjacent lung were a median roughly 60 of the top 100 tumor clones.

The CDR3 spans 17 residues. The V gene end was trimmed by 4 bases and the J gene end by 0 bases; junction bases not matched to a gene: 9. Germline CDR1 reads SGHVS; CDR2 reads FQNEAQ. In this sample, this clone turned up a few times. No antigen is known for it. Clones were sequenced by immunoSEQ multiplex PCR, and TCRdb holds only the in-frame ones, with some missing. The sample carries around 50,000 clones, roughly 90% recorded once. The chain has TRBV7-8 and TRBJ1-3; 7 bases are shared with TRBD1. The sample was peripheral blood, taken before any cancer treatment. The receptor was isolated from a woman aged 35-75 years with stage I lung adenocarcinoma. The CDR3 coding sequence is TGTGCCAGCAGCTCCTACAGGGGAGGTGGCTCTGGAAACACCATATATTTT. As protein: CASSSYRGGGSGNTIYF.